The 4 T cell receptor beta chains presented below share a single source sample, sequenced in a study of OX40 agonist ivuxolimab in advanced cancers. Profiling relied on immunoSEQ multiplex PCR, and the TCRdb table lists in-frame clones only, not all of them. The table shows roughly 80,000 clones, with about 92% occurring only once. The specimen was CD4+ or CD8+ T cells sorted from blood, collected in a trial of the OX40 agonist ivuxolimab. The receptors stem from an adult with an advanced solid tumor such as melanoma, head and neck, liver or kidney cancer.

This rearrangement joins TRBV30 to TRBJ2-7; the D gene could be TRBD1 or TRBD2 (6 bases each). CDR1 and CDR2 from the germline V gene are GTSNPN and SVGIG (reference sequence). The V and J ends lost 0 bases and 6 bases respectively, with 9 bases between them. The CDR3 length is 12 residues. CDR3 loop: CAWSVGGGEQYF. CDR3 nucleotide sequence: TGTGCCTGGAGTGTAGGGGGAGGCGAGCAGTACTTC. Full variable domain (outside the CDR3, taken from reference TRBV30 and TRBJ2-7): SQTIHQWPATLVQPVGSPLSLECTVEGTSNPNLYWYRQAAGRGLQLLFYSVGIGQISSEVPQNLSASRPQDRQFILSSKKLLLSDSGFYLCAWSVGGGEQYFGPGTRLTVT.

This clone was recorded only once. The J gene is TRBJ2-1, the V gene TRBV4-2; 7 bases match TRBD1. The ends lost 4 bases at V and 6 bases at J; junction bases unmatched: 6. The CDR3 is made up of 14 amino acids. Germline values: CDR1 LGHNA, CDR2 YNFKEQ. This chain's CDR3 is CASSLATGTNEQFF. CDR3 sequence (DNA): TGTGCCAGCAGCCTTGCGACAGGGACCAATGAGCAGTTCTTC.

The CDR3: CASSFLARTHYEQYF. The CDR3 DNA reads TGTGCCAGCAGTTTTTTAGCCAGGACCCACTACGAGCAGTACTTC. The V gene is TRBV27, the J gene TRBJ2-7; D unclear. The CDR3 totals 15 residues. CDR1 is MNHEY and CDR2 is SMNVEV in the germline V gene (reference sequence). Trimming stripped 3 bases from V and 3 bases from J, with 15 bases between.

The rearrangement links TRBV11-2 to TRBJ2-7; D is perhaps TRBD2 (6 bases). The germline V gene has CDR1 SGHAT and CDR2 FQNNGV. V shed 6 bases and J shed 6 bases, with 21 bases lying between them. The CDR3 length is 15 residues. The CDR3: CASRATGTRDSEQYF. The CDR3 nucleotides are TGTGCCAGCAGGGCCACCGGGACCAGGGACTCCGAGCAGTACTTC.